These 31 T cell receptor beta chains came from one sample sequenced in a study of blood T cell repertoires in COVID-19 (dated by TCRdb to 2019 to 2021). Library prep was done by the immunoSEQ multiplex PCR assay. In its TCRdb copy, this immuneACCESS table keeps in-frame sequences only and misses some clones. Where compared with another copy, unresolved V genes explain less than half of these, and the others have no known cause. This sample lists around 170,000 clones; roughly 87% were detected once. About 8.3% of the sample lies in the top ten. Sequences were obtained from peripheral blood. The receptors shown here come from a woman in her 70s with COVID-19, enrolled during active disease.

This clone was recorded once. This chain uses TRBV19 with TRBJ1-5, with 9 bases that match TRBD1. Germline assignment: CDR1 LNHDA and CDR2 SQIVND (reference sequence). CDR3 length equals 14 residues. The J segment lost 5 bases and the V segment lost 1 base, leaving 0 bases of the junction unmatched. The CDR3 loop is CASSIGQGDQPQHF. CDR3 bases: TGTGCCAGTAGTATAGGACAGGGGGATCAGCCCCAGCATTTT. The entire variable domain, with the rest obtained from reference TRBV19 and TRBJ1-5, is as follows: DGGITQSPKYLFRKEGQNVTLSCEQNLNHDAMYWYRQDPGQGLRLIYYSQIVNDFQKGDIAEGYSVSREKKESFPLTVTSAQKNPTAFYLCASSIGQGDQPQHFGDGTRLSIL.

The chain combines TRBV5-8 with TRBJ1-5; no clear D. V was pared by 4 bases and J by 1 base, with 9 bases between. The CDR3 spans 14 residues. Germline-derived CDR1 and CDR2 are SGHTS and YDEGEE. In DNA, the CDR3 is TGTGCCAGCAGCATGGGAGCGAGCAATCAGCCCCAGCATTTT. This sequence encodes CASSMGASNQPQHF.

As DNA, the CDR3 is TGTGCCAGCAGCTTAGTACAGGGAAACTCTGAAGCTTTCTTT. Translating it yields CASSLVQGNSEAFF. The chain links TRBV7-9 to TRBJ1-1, with D perhaps TRBD1 (6 bases). CDR3 size: 14 residues. The V end lost 1 base, the J end lost 6 bases, and 12 bases lay between the germline ends. CDR1 and CDR2 (germline): SEHNR, FQNEAQ (reference sequence).

This sequence joins TRBV24-1 and TRBJ1-4, with a possible D match to TRBD1 (5 bases). The CDR3 loop spans 16 amino acids. In germline, CDR1 is KGHDR, CDR2 SFDVKD. Trimming took off 2 bases at V and 4 bases at J, with 13 bases between the two ends. CDR3 protein: CATSDSQGGINEKLFF. Here the CDR3 DNA reads TGTGCCACCAGTGATTCGCAGGGAGGGATTAATGAAAAACTGTTTTTT.

The chain employs TRBV28 and TRBJ1-5, with D uncertain. The V end lost 6 bases, the J end lost 5 bases, and 17 bases lay between the germline ends. Germline loops: CDR1 MDHEN, CDR2 SYDVKM. The CDR3 sequence is 15 residues long. The CDR3 protein is CASSLVTTEHQPQHF. As DNA, the CDR3 is TGTGCCAGCAGCCTGGTAACCACAGAGCATCAGCCCCAGCATTTT.

This clone was seen once. This chain uses TRBV7-2 with TRBJ2-3; 9 positions agree with TRBD2. V was pared by 8 bases and J by 4 bases, with 7 bases of the junction left unmatched. The germline V gene encodes CDR1 SGHTA and CDR2 FQGNSA. The CDR3 has 14 residues. CDR3 sequence: CASLQREAADTQYF. DNA for the CDR3: TGTGCCAGCTTACAGCGGGAGGCGGCAGATACGCAGTATTTT.

The V gene is TRBV12-3 or TRBV12-4, the J gene TRBJ1-1, with D unresolved. Trimming pared 4 bases from V and 2 bases from J, leaving 5 bases between. The CDR3 has 12 amino acids. The CDR3 here is CASSSFNTEAFF. CDR3 coding DNA: TGTGCCAGCAGTTCCTTTAACACTGAAGCTTTCTTT.

This chain joins TRBV28 and TRBJ2-2, with 10 bases aligning to TRBD2. The germline V gene encodes CDR1 MDHEN and CDR2 SYDVKM. The CDR3 length is 17 residues. V shed 8 bases and J 2 bases; nucleotides not matched to a gene: 11. In DNA form, the CDR3 reads TGTGCCAGCGGCCTAGCGGGAGCTCTTGGTAACACCGGGGAGCTGTTTTTT. This codes for CASGLAGALGNTGELFF.

The chain joins TRBV7-7 to TRBJ2-2; maybe TRBD1 (5 bases). CDR3 length: 15 amino acids. CDR1 and CDR2 (germline): SSHAT, FNYEAQ (reference sequence). Trimming took off 8 bases at V and 2 bases at J, with 15 bases between the two ends. The CDR3 is CASGPATVNTGELFF. DNA for the CDR3: TGTGCCAGCGGTCCTGCGACAGTAAACACCGGGGAGCTGTTTTTT.

The V and J genes are TRBV7-9 and TRBJ2-6, with TRBD1 identical over 7 bases. CDR3 length equals 19 residues. Per germline, CDR1 SEHNR and CDR2 FQNEAQ (reference sequence). J gave up 0 bases and V 5 bases, and 13 bases lay outside the gene matches. This chain's CDR3 is CASSPKIGTAASGANVLTF. In nucleotides, the CDR3 is TGTGCCAGCAGCCCAAAGATCGGGACAGCGGCCTCTGGGGCCAACGTCCTGACTTTC.

This chain uses TRBV7-8 with TRBJ2-4; 7 nucleotides align to TRBD2. Germline lookup yields CDR1 SGHVS and CDR2 FQNEAQ. After removal of 1 base from V and 11 bases from J, the junction contained 8 bases not matched to a gene. This CDR3 is built from 14 residues. Here the CDR3 reads CASSLELSSGVQYF. The DNA for the CDR3 is TGTGCCAGCAGCTTAGAACTTTCTAGCGGCGTTCAGTACTTC.

V is TRBV21-1 and J is TRBJ1-3; the D call TRBD1 from the table was never checked on the DNA. TRBV21-1 counts as a pseudogene. The CDR3 consists of 19 residues. The CDR3 protein is CASSKALIRGRLPGNTIYF. The DNA for the CDR3 is TGTGCCAGCAGCAAAGCGCTTATCAGGGGGAGGCTCCCTGGAAACACCATATATTTT.

J is TRBJ2-2 and V is TRBV6-5; weak D call: TRBD2 (6 bases). This CDR3 is built from 14 residues. The germline gives CDR1 MNHEY, CDR2 SVGAGI. V lost 7 bases and J 4 bases, leaving 13 bases between the germline ends. Here the CDR3 DNA reads TGTGCCAGCACTCGGCAGGGAGGCACCGGGGAGCTGTTTTTT. Its translation: CASTRQGGTGELFF.

This clone has a handful of counts. The V and J genes are TRBV6-2 or TRBV6-3 and TRBJ2-2; 11 positions match TRBD1. Germline-derived CDR1 and CDR2 are MNHEY and SVGEGT. The CDR3 is 15 amino acids. Trimming cost V 5 bases and J 5 bases; bases outside gene matches: 4. CDR3 residues: CASSRGTGGTGELFF. In DNA, the CDR3 is TGTGCCAGCAGTCGGGGGACAGGGGGAACCGGGGAGCTGTTTTTT.

In nucleotides, the CDR3 is TGTGCCACTACGAGGCAGGGGAATCAGCCCCAGCATTTT. The encoded protein is CATTRQGNQPQHF. V gene TRBV28 combines with J gene TRBJ1-5; a possible D gene is TRBD1 (6 bases). The germline V gene has CDR1 MDHEN and CDR2 SYDVKM. V was pared by 10 bases and J by 4 bases, with 14 bases between. This CDR3 comprises 13 residues.

This chain joins TRBV5-4 and TRBJ2-2, with TRBD2 matching 8 bases. This CDR3 is built from 15 residues. Germline V gene lookup returns CDR1 SGHNT and CDR2 YYREEE (reference sequence). Losses at the gene ends were 5 bases for V and 4 bases for J; bases not matched to a gene: 7. The CDR3 DNA reads TGTGCCAGCAGGGATAGCGGGAAGGGCACCGGGGAGCTGTTTTTT. Protein product: CASRDSGKGTGELFF.

This chain connects TRBV6-2 or TRBV6-3 to TRBJ2-7; TRBD2 matches at 10 bases. The CDR3 spans 14 residues. Per germline, CDR1 MNHEY and CDR2 SVGEGT. After removal of 3 bases from V and 5 bases from J, the junction contained 4 bases not matched to a gene. For the CDR3, the DNA is TGTGCCAGCAGTTATAAGCGGGAGGGAAACGAGCAGTACTTC. Protein sequence: CASSYKREGNEQYF.

The genes are TRBV6-2 or TRBV6-3 and TRBJ2-7; 8 positions agree with TRBD2. The CDR3 totals 18 residues. The junction had 15 bases not matched to a gene; V was cut back by 2 bases and J by 3 bases. Germline V gene lookup returns CDR1 MNHEY and CDR2 SVGEGT. The CDR3: CASSYGLGAGARLYEQYF. Written as DNA, the CDR3 is TGTGCCAGCAGTTACGGTTTGGGAGCGGGGGCGCGACTCTACGAGCAGTACTTC.

This chain connects TRBV19 to TRBJ2-7; TRBD1 aligns across 9 bases. V was clipped by 5 bases and J by 3 bases; unmatched bases: 8. The CDR3 contains 15 residues. Germline CDR1 reads LNHDA; CDR2 reads SQIVND (reference sequence). CDR3 sequence reads: CASSAGTGFGYEQYF. The CDR3 nucleotides read TGTGCCAGTAGTGCTGGGACAGGGTTCGGCTACGAGCAGTACTTC.

This chain joins TRBV2 and TRBJ1-6; TRBD1 might be the D (6 bases). This CDR3 spans 14 amino acids. The V end was cut by 5 bases, the J end by 10 bases, with 15 bases between. Germline V lookup: CDR1 SNHLY, CDR2 FYNNEI. The CDR3: CASSSGQPKSPLHF. The DNA for the CDR3 is TGTGCCAGCAGTTCGGGACAACCAAAATCACCCCTCCACTTT.

The V and J genes are TRBV5-4 and TRBJ2-5, with D hard to call. The germline gives CDR1 SGHNT, CDR2 YYREEE (reference sequence). Between the trimmed V and J ends, which lost 0 bases and 4 bases, there was a span of 7 bases. The length of the CDR3 is 13 residues. The CDR3 here is CASSLDRRETQYF. CDR3 nucleotides: TGTGCCAGCAGCTTGGACCGGAGAGAGACCCAGTACTTC. Combining the CDR3 with reference TRBV5-4 and TRBJ2-5 gives the whole variable domain ETGVTQSPTHLIKTRGQQVTLRCSSQSGHNTVSWYQQALGQGPQFIFQYYREEENGRGNFPPRFSGLQFPNYSSELNVNALELDDSALYLCASSLDRRETQYFGPGTRLLVL.

This clone was recorded a few times. The chain carries TRBV27 and TRBJ1-1; 8 nucleotides line up with TRBD1. The CDR3 consists of 14 residues. The germline gives CDR1 MNHEY, CDR2 SMNVEV (reference sequence). V shed 6 bases and J 0 bases; nucleotides not matched to a gene: 3. The DNA of the CDR3 is TGTGCCAGCAGCCGGGACAGGATGAACACTGAAGCTTTCTTT. This codes for CASSRDRMNTEAFF.

The V call is TRBV9, the J call TRBJ1-2, with TRBD1 identical over 9 bases. Germline V CDR1 and CDR2: SGDLS, YYNGEE. The CDR3 runs to 15 residues. With V trimmed by 3 bases and J by 5 bases, 8 bases remained unmatched. CDR3 sequence reads: CASSADRGRGYGYTF. In nucleotides, the CDR3 is TGTGCCAGCAGCGCAGACAGGGGGAGGGGATATGGCTACACCTTC.

The chain's CDR3 is CASSFDRGAQETQYF. In nucleotides, the CDR3 is TGTGCCAGCAGCTTCGACAGGGGAGCCCAAGAGACCCAGTACTTC. The chain links TRBV7-2 to TRBJ2-5; TRBD1 matches 8 bases. There are 15 residues in the CDR3. V shed 3 bases and J 1 base; nucleotides not matched to a gene: 4. The germline V gene has CDR1 SGHTA and CDR2 FQGNSA.

This clone was observed a single time. The CDR3 here is CAISGRQENNSPLHF. CDR3 coding DNA: TGTGCCATCAGCGGACGACAGGAAAATAATTCACCCCTCCACTTT. The chain joins TRBV10-3 to TRBJ1-6; TRBD1 might be the D (6 bases). The CDR3 has 15 amino acids. V was clipped by 6 bases and J by 5 bases, with 14 bases between them. Germline CDR1 reads ENHRY; CDR2 reads SYGVKD.

This clone was counted between two and nine times. The chain is built from TRBV19 and TRBJ2-3; 13 nucleotides agree with TRBD2. After removal of 10 bases from V and 3 bases from J, the junction contained 4 bases not matched to a gene. CDR1 is LNHDA and CDR2 is SQIVND in the germline V gene (reference sequence). CDR3 size: 14 residues. Here the CDR3 DNA reads TGTGCCACACGACTAGCGGGAGGTACAGATACGCAGTATTTT. Its translation is CATRLAGGTDTQYF.

The chain uses TRBV13 and TRBJ2-7, with 9 bases matching TRBD2. Germline V gives CDR1 PRHDT, CDR2 FYEKMQ (reference sequence). This CDR3 is built from 17 residues. Losses at the gene ends were 5 bases for V and 5 bases for J; bases not matched to a gene: 16. CDR3 bases: TGTGCCAGCAGCATGCTGGCTAGCGGGAAAATAAACCACGAGCAGTACTTC. Its translation: CASSMLASGKINHEQYF.

This clone turned up a few times. The V call is TRBV20-1, the J call TRBJ1-5; D remains ambiguous. Germline V gives CDR1 DFQATT, CDR2 SNEGSKA (reference sequence). V was shortened by 3 bases and J by 2 bases, with 8 bases between the two germline ends. This CDR3 region has 13 residues. The CDR3 sequence is CSASSAGNQPQHF. As DNA, the CDR3 is TGCAGTGCTAGTTCGGCGGGCAATCAGCCCCAGCATTTT.

There are a few counts of this clone. The chain combines TRBV11-2 with TRBJ1-4; unclear D gene. V lost 3 bases and J lost 3, with 8 bases in between. The CDR3 is made up of 14 amino acids. Germline CDR1 is SGHAT and CDR2 is FQNNGV. CDR3 protein: CASSFTAPNEKLFF. Here the CDR3 DNA reads TGTGCCAGCAGCTTTACAGCACCTAATGAAAAACTGTTTTTT.

In this sample, this clone turned up once. The rearrangement links TRBV10-3 to TRBJ1-3; unclear D gene. The CDR3 runs to 13 residues. Trimming stripped 4 bases from V and 4 bases from J, with 8 bases between. Germline CDR1 and CDR2: ENHRY and SYGVKD. CDR3 amino acids: CAISVGRGNTIYF. The CDR3 nucleotides are TGTGCCATCAGTGTGGGCAGAGGAAACACCATATATTTT.

This rearrangement joins TRBV7-6 to TRBJ2-7; 11 nucleotides match TRBD2. V trimming: 1 base; J trimming: 6 bases; junction bases outside the gene matches: 11. Germline V gives CDR1 SGHVS, CDR2 FNYEAQ. The length of the CDR3 is 17 residues. In DNA form, the CDR3 reads TGTGCCAGCAGCTTAGGACTAGCGGGAAGCCCCCTTACCGAGCAGTACTTC. This sequence encodes CASSLGLAGSPLTEQYF.